This T cell receptor (beta chain) was documented in a study of graft-versus-host responses after intestinal transplantation. Study summary: Transplants given to recipients were multivisceral, liver-intestinal, or isolated intestinal. Following induction with anti-thymocyte globulin, all recipients were given tacrolimus and steroids for about 3 years.

Germline V gene sequence: CDR1 MDHEN, CDR2 SYDVKM. The junction had 19 bases not matched to a gene; V was cut back by 6 bases and J by 4 bases. The CDR3 runs 18 residues. Libraries were prepared by immunoSEQ multiplex PCR; TCRdb keeps only in-frame clonotypes and omits some of them. The data hold 150,000 or so clones, with around 90% observed a single time. Notes on this clone: Its target is unknown.

The clonotype originates from a human donor who received an intestinal transplant. Source: unstimulated CD4+ T cells sorted from spleen or lymph node cells, taken before intestinal transplant. The V call is TRBV28, the J call TRBJ2-7, with TRBD2 matching 9 bases. In nucleotides, the CDR3 is TGTGCCAGCAGCAAAACCCCAGGACTAGCGCAGAAATGGTACGAGCAGTACTTC. This codes for CASSKTPGLAQKWYEQYF.